The 12 T cell receptor beta chains below were found in one sample sequenced in a study of OX40 agonist ivuxolimab in advanced cancers. Using immunoSEQ multiplex PCR, the repertoire was profiled, and TCRdb retains in-frame clones only, with some absent. The profile shows roughly 48,000 clones, approximately 81% of them singletons. This specimen was CD4+ or CD8+ T cells sorted from blood, taken in a trial of the OX40 agonist ivuxolimab. The source of these receptors is an adult with an advanced solid tumor such as melanoma, head and neck, liver or kidney cancer.

This clone was seen only once. The chain's CDR3 is CASSRQGSYEQYF. The CDR3 DNA sequence: TGTGCCAGCAGTAGACAGGGCTCCTACGAGCAGTACTTC. The chain carries TRBV2 and TRBJ2-7; 7 bases are a match to TRBD1. The CDR3 consists of 13 residues. CDR1 and CDR2 (germline): SNHLY, FYNNEI. V was pared by 5 bases and J by 0 bases, with 1 base of the junction left unmatched.

CDR3 coding DNA: TGTGCCAGCAGCCTCACCGGGAAAACAGATACGCAGTATTTT. It is translated as CASSLTGKTDTQYF. The rearrangement joins TRBV7-3 to TRBJ2-3, with a tentative D call TRBD2 (5 bases). This CDR3 region has 14 residues. Trimming left V 5 bases short and J 3 bases short, with 12 bases between. CDR1 and CDR2 (germline): SGHTA, FQGTGA.

The chain links TRBV5-4 to TRBJ1-4; weak D call: TRBD1 (6 bases). Between the trimmed V and J ends, which lost 4 bases and 6 bases, there was a span of 16 bases. The CDR3 sequence is 15 residues long. Germline V gene sequence: CDR1 SGHNT, CDR2 YYREEE (reference sequence). CDR3: CASSTEGQGYEKLFF. CDR3 DNA: TGTGCCAGCAGCACGGAAGGCCAGGGGTATGAAAAACTGTTTTTT.

A remark on this clone: An end of the junction differs from the germline gene, which may be a read error. The gene calls are TRBV6-6 and TRBJ1-3; no definite D call. There are 12 residues in the CDR3. Germline V gene sequence: CDR1 MNHNY, CDR2 SVGAGI (reference sequence). The CDR3 nucleotides are TGTGCCAGCAGTAACTCTGGAAACACCATATATTTT. Its translation is CASSNSGNTIYF.

This clone was seen a handful of times. This chain links TRBV4-1 with TRBJ1-3; no definite D call. Germline V gene lookup returns CDR1 MGHRA and CDR2 YSYEKL. The CDR3 is made up of 16 amino acids. Trimming shortened V by 0 bases and J by 4 bases, and 13 bases separated the two germline ends. CDR3 DNA sequence: TGCGCCAGCAGCCAAGATCCGGGAATGAGGGGAAACACCATATATTTT. It specifies CASSQDPGMRGNTIYF.

The chain combines TRBV5-5 with TRBJ2-5; D possibly uses TRBD1 or TRBD2 (5 bases each). Trimming took off 3 bases at V and 7 bases at J, with 16 bases between the two ends. Germline CDR1 SGHKS, CDR2 YYEKEE (reference sequence). The CDR3 is 14 amino acids. CDR3 in amino acids: CASSSATGPGTQYF. The CDR3 bases are TGTGCCAGCAGCTCAGCCACGGGACCTGGGACCCAGTACTTC.

V gene TRBV28 combines with J gene TRBJ2-6; D may correspond to TRBD1 or TRBD2 (5 bases each). The germline gives CDR1 MDHEN, CDR2 SYDVKM. The CDR3 is 16 amino acids. V was cut by 2 bases and J by 0 bases, with 8 bases left in between. CDR3 DNA sequence: TGTGCCAGCAGTTTAGCCGGGGCCTCTGGGGCCAACGTCCTGACTTTC. This translates into CASSLAGASGANVLTF.

This clone was counted a single time. The J gene is TRBJ2-7, the V gene TRBV18; TRBD1 matches at 9 bases. This CDR3 has 13 residues. Germline V gene data show CDR1 as KGHSH and CDR2 as LQKENI. Germline trimming cut 3 bases from V and 7 bases from J; bases unmatched to any gene: 4. The chain's CDR3 is CASSPGTGWEQYF. The CDR3 DNA follows: TGTGCCAGCTCACCCGGGACAGGGTGGGAGCAGTACTTC.

This chain links TRBV5-5 with TRBJ2-1, with TRBD2 matching over 10 bases. The CDR3 sequence is 15 residues long. Germline CDR1 is SGHKS and CDR2 is YYEKEE (reference sequence). V shed 4 bases, J shed 9 bases, and the junction held 10 bases outside the gene matches. CDR3 coding DNA: TGTGCCAGCAGCCCCACCGGGACTAGCGCCGGTGAGCAGTTCTTC. This sequence encodes CASSPTGTSAGEQFF. Full variable domain (outside the CDR3, taken from reference TRBV5-5 and TRBJ2-1): DAGVTQSPTHLIKTRGQQVTLRCSPISGHKSVSWYQQVLGQGPQFIFQYYEKEERGRGNFPDRFSARQFPNYSSELNVNALLLGDSALYLCASSPTGTSAGEQFFGPGTRLTVL.

This sequence joins TRBV5-1 and TRBJ2-7; 8 bases are shared with TRBD2. The germline CDR1 and CDR2 sequences are SGHRS and YFSETQ. The CDR3 contains 15 residues. J gave up 7 bases and V 3 bases, and 12 bases lay outside the gene matches. CDR3 nucleotides: TGCGCCAGCAGCTCCTCTAGCGGGTCTAAGGAAGAGCAGTACTTC. Amino acids: CASSSSSGSKEEQYF.

The chain carries TRBV18 and TRBJ1-5, with 10 bases that match TRBD1. In germline, CDR1 is KGHSH, CDR2 LQKENI. The length of the CDR3 is 14 residues. Trimming cost V 3 bases and J 11 bases; bases outside gene matches: 7. CDR3 sequence reads: CASSPGQGNIAQHF. CDR3 DNA: TGTGCCAGCTCACCGGGACAGGGGAACATAGCCCAGCATTTT.

The V and J genes are TRBV6-1 and TRBJ1-2; the match to TRBD1 covers 7 bases. Looked up from germline, CDR1 is MNHNS and CDR2 is SASEGT. This CDR3 is built from 17 residues. V dropped 2 bases and J dropped 0; count of bases not matched to a gene: 9. CDR3 DNA sequence: TGTGCCAGCAGTGAACGCGGCAGGGGGAACTCTAACTATGGCTACACCTTC. Residues: CASSERGRGNSNYGYTF.